This T cell receptor beta chain was retrieved from a study of cytomegalovirus exposure and HLA in healthy donors. Points from the study as a whole: Earlier analysis found most TCR beta V segments productive about 90% or about 30% of the time. In a later analysis, specific HLA alleles were associated with approximately 16,000 TCR beta sequences at a 0.05 false discovery rate. By a later analysis, the bulk of CMV-associated TCR beta chains appeared HLA-restricted.

Donors likely had unrecorded immune exposures despite being nominally healthy when sampled. PCR primers comprised 60 Vbeta and 13 Jbeta primers. TCRdb keeps only in-frame clones here, not all; method: immunoSEQ multiplex PCR. Among some 150,000 clones listed, roughly four fifths were seen once. This clone appeared once. The antigen remains unidentified. There are 18 residues in the CDR3. CDR1 and CDR2 from the germline V gene are MGHRA and YSYEKL. Trimming shortened V by 3 bases and J by 0 bases, and 20 bases separated the two germline ends. Sequenced material: PBMCs. This TCR derives from a middle-aged man in good health and CMV-seropositive. This sequence joins TRBV4-1 and TRBJ1-2; no definite D call. The CDR3 protein is CASSHTLIKGAPNYGYTF. Written as DNA, the CDR3 is TGCGCCAGCAGCCATACATTAATAAAGGGAGCTCCTAACTATGGCTACACCTTC.